The 10 T cell receptor beta chains below come from one sample, sequenced in a study of cytomegalovirus exposure and HLA in healthy donors. PCR amplification relied on 60 Vbeta primers (plus 13 Jbeta primers). Some clones are missing from TCRdb's copy, which holds only in-frame ones; the method was immunoSEQ multiplex PCR. The sample holds about 160,000 clones, around four fifths seen once. Material for sequencing was PBMCs. These receptors all come from a girl aged 2-9 years in good health and CMV-seropositive.

The chain couples TRBV25-1 to TRBJ2-7; 8 bases agree with TRBD2. With 3 bases clipped from V and 0 bases from J, the junction kept 7 bases outside the gene matches. CDR3 length: 16 residues. The V gene's germline CDR1 is MGHDK and CDR2 SYGVNS. CDR3: CASSERGEVSSYEQYF. The DNA of the CDR3 is TGTGCCAGCAGTGAGCGGGGGGAGGTGAGCTCCTACGAGCAGTACTTC.

In its sample, this clone was seen a few times. One end of the junction fails to match germline, which may point to a read error. V gene TRBV6-5 combines with J gene TRBJ1-3; TRBD1 might be the D (5 bases). The CDR3 is made up of 15 amino acids. Germline V gives CDR1 MNHEY, CDR2 SVGAGI. CDR3 coding DNA: TGTGCCAGCAGTGACTCCTCCAGGGTTGGAAACACCATATATTTT. It encodes CASSDSSRVGNTIYF.

V usage is TRBV28 and J usage is TRBJ1-5, with D hard to call. Germline lookup yields CDR1 MDHEN and CDR2 SYDVKM. The V and J ends lost 3 bases and 1 base respectively, with 10 bases between them. This CDR3 is 15 amino acids long. This CDR3 reads CASSLEVESNQPQHF. The DNA for the CDR3 is TGTGCCAGCAGTTTGGAGGTGGAGAGCAATCAGCCCCAGCATTTT.

The chain couples TRBV2 to TRBJ2-7; a possible D gene is TRBD2 (6 bases). Germline V lookup: CDR1 SNHLY, CDR2 FYNNEI. The CDR3 totals 12 residues. The V and J ends lost 6 bases and 2 bases respectively, with 8 bases between them. CDR3 coding DNA: TGTGCCAGCAGGGAGGGACCCTACGAGCAGTACTTC. Protein product: CASREGPYEQYF.

The CDR3, as DNA: TGTGCCAGCAGACTCCGGGACTACACAGATACGCAGTATTTT. As protein: CASRLRDYTDTQYF. This chain joins TRBV6-5 and TRBJ2-3; TRBD2 aligns across 7 bases. V trimming: 6 bases; J trimming: 2 bases; junction bases outside the gene matches: 5. CDR1 is MNHEY and CDR2 is SVGAGI in the germline V gene. The CDR3 has 14 residues.

This chain uses TRBV27 with TRBJ1-1; D gene uncertain. The V end lost 6 bases, the J end lost 1 base, and 9 bases lay between the germline ends. Germline V lookup: CDR1 MNHEY, CDR2 SMNVEV (reference sequence). The CDR3 covers 13 residues. The CDR3 reads CASSRGKNTEAFF. As DNA, the CDR3 is TGTGCCAGCAGCCGAGGGAAGAACACTGAAGCTTTCTTT.

This clone was detected only a few times. The V call is TRBV6-1, the J call TRBJ1-1; D perhaps matches TRBD1 (6 bases). The V gene's germline CDR1 is MNHNS and CDR2 SASEGT. Trimming stripped 8 bases from V and 0 bases from J, with 16 bases between. The CDR3 runs to 15 residues. The DNA of the CDR3 is TGTGCCAGCCCAAGGACAGTGGGGATGAACACTGAAGCTTTCTTT. This gives the protein CASPRTVGMNTEAFF.

This clone has only a few counts. J is TRBJ1-2 and V is TRBV11-3; 7 bases match TRBD1. Germline CDR1 and CDR2: SGHNT and YENEEA. V lost 5 bases to trimming and J lost 6 bases; unmatched junction nucleotides: 6. CDR3 length equals 13 residues. The CDR3 region is CASSRDRGNGYTF. The CDR3 DNA follows: TGTGCCAGCAGCCGGGACAGAGGGAATGGCTACACCTTC.

The chain has TRBV19 and TRBJ2-1, with 7 bases identical to TRBD2. Trimming removed 5 bases from V and 9 bases from J; junction bases left unmatched: 10. The CDR3 is made up of 14 amino acids. From germline, CDR1 is LNHDA and CDR2 SQIVND (reference sequence). In DNA form, the CDR3 reads TGTGCCAGTAGTGATAGCGGGCATTCGTCTGAGCAGTTCTTC. It specifies CASSDSGHSSEQFF.

The chain uses TRBV2 and TRBJ1-4, with a possible D match to TRBD1 (5 bases). The V gene lost 6 bases and the J gene lost 4 bases, with 18 bases spanning the gap. From germline, CDR1 is SNHLY and CDR2 FYNNEI. The CDR3 loop spans 16 amino acids. The CDR3 nucleotides are TGTGCCAGCAGGGTACAGGACCGGTCACTTAATGAAAAACTGTTTTTT. It encodes CASRVQDRSLNEKLFF. Drawing the rest from reference TRBV2 and TRBJ1-4, the complete variable domain is EPEVTQTPSHQVTQMGQEVILRCVPISNHLYFYWYRQILGQKVEFLVSFYNNEISEKSEIFDDQFSVERPDGSNFTLKIRSTKLEDSAMYFCASRVQDRSLNEKLFFGSGTQLSVL.